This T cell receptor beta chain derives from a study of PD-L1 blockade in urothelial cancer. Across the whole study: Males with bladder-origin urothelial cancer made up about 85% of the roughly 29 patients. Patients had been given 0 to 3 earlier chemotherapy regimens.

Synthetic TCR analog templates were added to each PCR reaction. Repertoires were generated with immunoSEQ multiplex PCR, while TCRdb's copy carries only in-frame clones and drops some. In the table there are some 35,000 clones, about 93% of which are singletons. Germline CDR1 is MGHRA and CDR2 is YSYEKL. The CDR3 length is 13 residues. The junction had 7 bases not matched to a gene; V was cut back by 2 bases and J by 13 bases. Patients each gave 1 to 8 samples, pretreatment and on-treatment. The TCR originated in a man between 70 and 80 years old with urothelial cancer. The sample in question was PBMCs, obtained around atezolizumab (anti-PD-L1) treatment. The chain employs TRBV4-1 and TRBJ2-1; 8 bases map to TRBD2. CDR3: CASSQSGTRYQFF. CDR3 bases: TGCGCCAGCAGCCAATCCGGGACTAGATATCAGTTCTTC.